The 10 T cell receptor beta chains reported below all come from one sample, sequenced in a study of blood T cell repertoires in COVID-19. Some clones are missing from TCRdb's copy, which holds only in-frame ones; the method was immunoSEQ multiplex PCR. The sample contains around 300,000 clones, around 84% of which appear only once. Sequenced: PBMCs or T cells enriched from blood (not recorded which). Receptor source: a woman in her forties or fifties who had recovered from COVID-19.

This clone was seen only once. The chain carries TRBV7-9 and TRBJ2-1, with 8 bases fitting TRBD2. The CDR3 runs 17 residues. Germline values: CDR1 SEHNR, CDR2 FQNEAQ (reference sequence). V was clipped by 0 bases and J by 8 bases; unmatched bases: 12. Written as DNA, the CDR3 is TGTGCCAGCAGCTTAGCCCTCCAGGCTAGCGGGTATTATGAGCAGTTCTTC. The encoded protein is CASSLALQASGYYEQFF.

V gene TRBV2 combines with J gene TRBJ1-1, with unresolved D. This CDR3 is 11 amino acids long. The V gene's germline CDR1 is SNHLY and CDR2 FYNNEI. V was pared by 6 bases and J by 0 bases, with 2 bases between. CDR3 in amino acids: CASSVNTEAFF. CDR3 nucleotides: TGTGCCAGCAGCGTGAACACTGAAGCTTTCTTT. The full variable domain, its missing parts supplied by reference TRBV2 and TRBJ1-1, is EPEVTQTPSHQVTQMGQEVILRCVPISNHLYFYWYRQILGQKVEFLVSFYNNEISEKSEIFDDQFSVERPDGSNFTLKIRSTKLEDSAMYFCASSVNTEAFFGQGTRLTVV.

J is TRBJ2-2 and V is TRBV27; 10 bases are a match to TRBD2. This CDR3 is built from 16 residues. CDR1 MNHEY and CDR2 SMNVEV come from the germline V gene (reference sequence). The junction had 9 bases not matched to a gene; V was cut back by 6 bases and J by 5 bases. CDR3 nucleotide sequence: TGTGCCAGCAGCCCTCTAGCGGGAGTAAATACCGGGGAGCTGTTTTTT. Its translation: CASSPLAGVNTGELFF.

The chain has TRBV19 and TRBJ2-5, with 12 bases identical to TRBD1. CDR3 size: 15 residues. Germline V gene lookup returns CDR1 LNHDA and CDR2 SQIVND (reference sequence). The ends lost 6 bases at V and 1 base at J; junction bases unmatched: 3. The chain's CDR3 is CASRGTGGFQETQYF. DNA of the CDR3: TGTGCCAGTAGGGGGACAGGGGGCTTCCAAGAGACCCAGTACTTC.

A single count supports this clone. The rearrangement links TRBV6-1 to TRBJ1-6, with D possibly being TRBD1 (6 bases). Trimming took 0 bases from V and 6 from J, leaving 15 bases between them. From germline, CDR1 is MNHNS and CDR2 SASEGT. The CDR3 has 17 amino acids. The CDR3 reads CASSEASVWGRNSPLHF. The CDR3 DNA sequence: TGTGCCAGCAGTGAAGCCTCCGTGTGGGGGCGTAATTCACCCCTCCACTTT.

This chain connects TRBV18 to TRBJ2-1; 8 bases agree with TRBD2. The CDR3 contains 15 residues. CDR1 and CDR2 (germline): KGHSH, LQKENI. J lost 6 bases, V lost 3 bases, and 7 bases had no gene match. CDR3 residues: CASSPAIAGSNEQFF. Here the CDR3 DNA reads TGTGCCAGCTCACCGGCGATAGCGGGATCCAATGAGCAGTTCTTC. Full variable domain (outside the CDR3, taken from reference TRBV18 and TRBJ2-1): NAGVMQNPRHLVRRRGQEARLRCSPMKGHSHVYWYRQLPEEGLKFMVYLQKENIIDESGMPKERFSAEFPKEGPSILRIQQVVRGDSAAYFCASSPAIAGSNEQFFGPGTRLTVL.

V is TRBV6-8 and J is TRBJ2-7; 8 bases match TRBD1. The CDR3 sequence is 19 residues long. Germline-derived CDR1 and CDR2 are MNHGY and SAAAGT. The ends lost 0 bases at V and 1 base at J; junction bases unmatched: 14. DNA for the CDR3: TGTGCCAGCAGTTACTCTAGAAAACCGTCAGGGGGCGCTTCCTACGAGCAGTACTTC. The encoded protein is CASSYSRKPSGGASYEQYF.

The chain recombines TRBV19 with TRBJ1-3, with 7 bases lining up with TRBD1. With 6 bases clipped from V and 1 base from J, the junction kept 3 bases outside the gene matches. This CDR3 has 14 residues. From germline, CDR1 is LNHDA and CDR2 SQIVND (reference sequence). In DNA, the CDR3 is TGTGCCAGTAGCAAGACAGGGTCTGGAAACACCATATATTTT. Amino acid sequence: CASSKTGSGNTIYF.

V and J are TRBV9 and TRBJ1-2; D perhaps matches TRBD1 (6 bases). V lost 0 bases and J 0 bases, leaving 12 bases between the germline ends. Germline loops: CDR1 SGDLS, CDR2 YYNGEE. The CDR3 runs 16 residues. CDR3 DNA sequence: TGTGCCAGCAGCGTAGCTCCGACAGGTCCTAACTATGGCTACACCTTC. It translates to CASSVAPTGPNYGYTF.

The V gene is TRBV11-3, the J gene TRBJ2-1, with 7 positions matching TRBD2. Germline trimming cut 1 base from V and 8 bases from J; bases unmatched to any gene: 5. This CDR3 has 14 amino acids. Germline loops: CDR1 SGHNT, CDR2 YENEEA. The CDR3 bases are TGTGCCAGCAGCTTAGGCGGGAGCGTAGATGAGCAGTTCTTC. It encodes CASSLGGSVDEQFF.